The 5 T cell receptor beta chains reported below all come from one sample, sequenced in a study of blood T cell repertoires in COVID-19. The table came from immunoSEQ multiplex PCR; TCRdb's copy has only in-frame clones and leaves some out. The data show some 160,000 clones, around nine tenths seen once. The sequencing sample was made of peripheral blood. These receptors originate from a woman in her 70s with COVID-19, enrolled during active disease.

This clone was counted once. V is TRBV7-2 and J is TRBJ2-3; maybe TRBD1 (6 bases). CDR3 length: 15 residues. The V gene lost 5 bases and the J gene lost 0 bases, with 12 bases spanning the gap. The germline V gene has CDR1 SGHTA and CDR2 FQGNSA. The CDR3 DNA reads TGTGCCAGCAGCCGTAGGACAGCTAGCACAGATACGCAGTATTTT. Protein sequence: CASSRRTASTDTQYF.

The rearrangement links TRBV19 to TRBJ1-5; 9 bases match TRBD1. CDR3 length: 14 amino acids. The germline V gene encodes CDR1 LNHDA and CDR2 SQIVND (reference sequence). J lost 6 bases, V lost 10 bases, and 10 bases had no gene match. The CDR3 loop is CAISTGGFSQPQHF. The DNA for the CDR3 is TGTGCCATCTCGACAGGGGGATTTAGTCAGCCCCAGCATTTT.

V gene TRBV18 combines with J gene TRBJ2-3, with D unclear. Trimming left V 2 bases short and J 4 bases short, with 7 bases between. CDR3 length equals 13 residues. Germline lookup yields CDR1 KGHSH and CDR2 LQKENI. For the CDR3, the DNA is TGTGCCAGCTCACCAGAGCCGGCAGATACGCAGTATTTT. The encoded protein is CASSPEPADTQYF.

This sequence joins TRBV5-4 and TRBJ2-1, with D possibly TRBD1 on 6 matching bases. CDR1 SGHNT and CDR2 YYREEE come from the germline V gene (reference sequence). This CDR3 is 15 amino acids long. V was cut by 0 bases and J by 3 bases, with 10 bases left in between. The CDR3 sequence: CASSLGQGFYNEQFF. CDR3 DNA sequence: TGTGCCAGCAGCTTGGGCCAGGGGTTCTACAATGAGCAGTTCTTC.

This chain uses TRBV5-1 with TRBJ1-1; no clear D gene. CDR1 and CDR2 from the germline V gene are SGHRS and YFSETQ. Trimming left V 5 bases short and J 1 base short, with 12 bases between. This CDR3 has 14 residues. The CDR3: CASSIKQTNTEAFF. DNA for the CDR3: TGCGCCAGCAGTATTAAACAAACGAACACTGAAGCTTTCTTT.